Given below is one T cell receptor beta chain in context. As yet, its antigen is unknown. This record comes from a study of shared clonotypes between healthy human individuals. Study-level information: Contributing individuals were a couple of females and a few males aged 18 to 49. Each donor's CD8 memory used one plate, CD8 naive two, each CD4 subset three. Study conclusions and caveats: Sorted-subset sequencing, rarefaction showed, was incomplete despite large depth.

A deep-level run was used for the assay. TCRdb keeps only in-frame clones here, not all; method: immunoSEQ multiplex PCR. The sample holds roughly 1,100,000 clones, around 74% seen once. The ends lost 5 bases at V and 4 bases at J; junction bases unmatched: 16. The CDR3 contains 17 residues. The germline CDR1 and CDR2 sequences are SGHTA and FQGNSA. Material: memory CD4+ T cells sorted from blood. Sample subset: CD45RA-negative fraction. This clonotype was obtained from a man between 18 and 29 years old in good health. The chain recombines TRBV7-2 with TRBJ1-1; TRBD1 matches 7 bases. This CDR3 reads CASSRGRRGLSRTEAFF. As DNA, the CDR3 is TGTGCCAGCAGCCGCGGTAGGAGGGGGCTTTCCCGCACTGAAGCTTTCTTT.